Listed here are 18 T cell receptor beta chains from one sample, sequenced in a study of early T cells in non-severe SARS-CoV-2 infection. TCRdb recomputed calls from the 5' RACE reads with MiXCR, one row per CDR3 protein. The table lists tens of thousands of distinct CDR3 sequences, approximately 8% of them singletons, with almost 4% in the top ten. This specimen was whole blood, taken at baseline. The receptor set was obtained from an adult who was a healthcare worker with PCR-confirmed SARS-CoV-2 infection or an uninfected control (not recorded which).

This clonotype occurred a few times. The chain combines TRBV5-1 with TRBJ1-6; D remains unclear. The CDR3 runs to 13 residues. The germline V and J ends were trimmed by 0 bases and 10 bases, with 8 bases remaining between them. Germline CDR1 reads SGHRS; CDR2 reads YFSETQ. CDR3 in amino acids: CASSLAGRSPLHF. The CDR3 DNA reads as TGCGCCAGCAGCTTGGCGGGCCGGTCACCCCTCCACTTT. The entire variable domain, with the rest obtained from reference TRBV5-1 and TRBJ1-6, is as follows: KAGVTQTPRYLIKTRGQQVTLSCSPISGHRSVSWYQQTPGQGLQFLFEYFSETQRNKGNFPGRFSGRQFSNSRSEMNVSTLELGDSALYLCASSLAGRSPLHFGNGTRLTVT.

At least ten counts were recorded for this clonotype. The genes are TRBV19 and TRBJ2-1; 9 nucleotides match TRBD1. Germline values: CDR1 LNHDA, CDR2 SQIVND (reference sequence). Trimming at V came to 8 bases and at J to 0 bases, leaving 2 bases not matched to a gene. This CDR3 has 14 amino acids. In DNA form, the CDR3 reads TGTGCCAGTGACAGGGGGAGCTCCTACAATGAGCAGTTCTTC. Protein: CASDRGSSYNEQFF.

This chain joins TRBV29-1 and TRBJ2-7; weak D call: TRBD2 (5 bases). The CDR3 spans 12 residues. Germline CDR1 SQVTM, CDR2 ANQGSEA. Trimming took off 3 bases at V and 5 bases at J, with 11 bases between the two ends. The CDR3 sequence is CSVDLARNEQYF. CDR3 nucleotides: TGCAGCGTTGATCTAGCAAGGAACGAGCAGTACTTC.

This rearrangement joins TRBV6-4 to TRBJ2-3; 10 positions agree with TRBD1. The CDR3 contains 15 residues. Germline V gene sequence: CDR1 MRHNA, CDR2 SNTAGT. V was clipped by 0 bases and J by 4 bases; unmatched bases: 1. For the CDR3, the DNA is TGTGCCAGCAGTGACTCGACAGGGGGCGCAGATACGCAGTATTTT. Amino acid sequence: CASSDSTGGADTQYF.

The chain has TRBV23-1 and TRBJ2-3, with TRBD1 as a possible D gene (6 bases). TRBV23-1 qualifies as an ORF whose function is uncertain. Trimming pared 6 bases from V and 0 bases from J, leaving 13 bases between. This CDR3 spans 15 amino acids. The CDR3: CASRNKGQSTDTQYF. In nucleotides, the CDR3 is TGCGCCAGCAGAAACAAGGGACAAAGCACAGATACGCAGTATTTT.

This clonotype has only a few counts. This chain links TRBV4-1 with TRBJ2-1, with 7 bases aligning to TRBD1. Germline V gene lookup returns CDR1 MGHRA and CDR2 YSYEKL. Trimming at V came to 4 bases and at J to 7 bases, leaving 4 bases not matched to a gene. The CDR3 covers 13 residues. CDR3 coding DNA: TGCGCCAGCAGCCTACGACAGGGTAATGAGCAGTTCTTC. Its protein is CASSLRQGNEQFF.

This clonotype has more than one count but fewer than ten. The chain joins TRBV25-1 to TRBJ2-7; no definite D call. Deletions cut 1 base from V and 6 bases from J, with 10 bases between. The germline CDR1 and CDR2 sequences are MGHDK and SYGVNS. The CDR3 runs to 13 residues. The CDR3, as DNA: TGTGCCAGCAGTGAATTGAAGGGTAGCGAGCAGTACTTC. Its protein product is CASSELKGSEQYF.

This clonotype was seen only a few times. V usage is TRBV7-9 and J usage is TRBJ2-1, with 7 bases that match TRBD2. Germline assignment: CDR1 SEHNR and CDR2 FQNEAQ (reference sequence). This CDR3 is 15 amino acids long. V lost 6 bases to trimming and J lost 0 bases; unmatched junction nucleotides: 5. The CDR3 nucleotides read TGTGCCAGCAGGACCGGGAGGAGCTCCTACAATGAGCAGTTCTTC. Its translation is CASRTGRSSYNEQFF.

The table lists this clonotype with many counts. The chain has TRBV6-6 and TRBJ2-1; D is uncertain. The length of the CDR3 is 16 residues. Trimming left V 2 bases short and J 6 bases short, with 17 bases between. Germline CDR1 and CDR2: MNHNY and SVGAGI (reference sequence). CDR3 residues: CASSYKAGVSRNEQFF. Here the CDR3 DNA reads TGTGCCAGCAGTTACAAGGCAGGTGTTTCACGCAATGAGCAGTTCTTC.

This clonotype showed up just a few times. The V and J genes are TRBV30 and TRBJ2-7, with D unresolved. The germline gives CDR1 GTSNPN, CDR2 SVGIG (reference sequence). This CDR3 contains 11 residues. V lost 2 bases to trimming and J lost 4 bases, with 6 bases between them. The CDR3 DNA is TGTGCCTGGAGTTACAGTTACGAGCAGTACTTC. It specifies CAWSYSYEQYF.

The chain carries TRBV29-1 and TRBJ1-2; tentative D call: TRBD1 (5 bases). The V end was cut by 6 bases, the J end by 4 bases, with 9 bases between. The CDR3 runs to 11 residues. Germline CDR1 SQVTM, CDR2 ANQGSEA. CDR3 in amino acids: CSVEGLYGYTF. CDR3 DNA sequence: TGCAGCGTAGAGGGGCTCTATGGCTACACCTTC.

The chain has TRBV20-1 and TRBJ1-1; D gene uncertain. The CDR3 runs to 11 residues. Germline V lookup: CDR1 DFQATT, CDR2 SNEGSKA (reference sequence). Between the trimmed V and J ends, which lost 5 bases and 3 bases, there was a span of 7 bases. The CDR3 here is CSAPSDTEAFF. For the CDR3, the DNA is TGCAGTGCTCCCTCGGACACTGAAGCTTTCTTT.

This clonotype was counted only a few times. This chain joins TRBV7-6 and TRBJ2-1; unclear D gene. Germline CDR1 is SGHVS and CDR2 is FNYEAQ. This CDR3 has 14 residues. V was cut by 2 bases and J by 4 bases, with 9 bases left in between. In DNA, the CDR3 is TGTGCCAGCAGCTTAAAGAGGTCTTACAATGAGCAGTTCTTC. Amino acid sequence: CASSLKRSYNEQFF.

This clonotype turned up a few times. The gene calls are TRBV4-1 and TRBJ2-2, with no clear D. CDR1 is MGHRA, CDR2 YSYEKL, per germline. CDR3 length equals 16 residues. V lost 3 bases and J lost 5, with 16 bases in between. The DNA for the CDR3 is TGCGCCAGCAGCCAGACCCTTGGCGTCGGGACCGGGGAGCTGTTTTTT. Protein: CASSQTLGVGTGELFF.

The sample holds many counts of this clonotype. The rearrangement joins TRBV11-2 to TRBJ2-7; 9 bases match TRBD2. The CDR3 sequence is 16 residues long. Germline V gene data show CDR1 as SGHAT and CDR2 as FQNNGV. J gave up 2 bases and V 4 bases, and 9 bases lay outside the gene matches. The CDR3 protein is CASSSSPAGGPYEQYF. The CDR3 region has the DNA TGTGCCAGCAGCTCGAGTCCCGCGGGAGGGCCCTACGAGCAGTACTTC. Complete variable domain (other parts from reference TRBV11-2 and TRBJ2-7): EAGVAQSPRYKIIEKRQSVAFWCNPISGHATLYWYQQILGQGPKLLIQFQNNGVVDDSQLPKDRFSAERLKGVDSTLKIQPAKLEDSAVYLCASSSSPAGGPYEQYFGPGTRLTVT.

This clonotype occurred many times. This sequence joins TRBV12-3 or TRBV12-4 and TRBJ2-7; unclear D gene. This CDR3 has 12 amino acids. Trimming stripped 6 bases from V and 6 bases from J, with 12 bases between. The CDR3, as DNA: TGTGCCAGCAGGTTAAGGAAAGGCGAGCAGTACTTC. As protein: CASRLRKGEQYF.

This clonotype was seen a few times. The chain couples TRBV6-7 to TRBJ2-2; no clear D gene. TRBV6-7 is an ORF for which the function is uncertain. The CDR3 totals 14 residues. Trimming cost V 7 bases and J 6 bases, with 15 bases left between them. CDR3 sequence: CASISEVCAGELFF. The CDR3 DNA is TGTGCCAGCATTTCCGAAGTGTGCGCCGGGGAGCTGTTTTTT.

The table lists this clonotype with many counts. V and J are TRBV19 and TRBJ1-5; D gene ambiguous. Trimming removed 5 bases at V and 4 bases at J, with 9 bases between. The germline V gene has CDR1 LNHDA and CDR2 SQIVND (reference sequence). This CDR3 has 13 residues. CDR3 region: CASSALPNQPQHF. The DNA of the CDR3 is TGTGCCAGTAGTGCACTCCCTAATCAGCCCCAGCATTTT.